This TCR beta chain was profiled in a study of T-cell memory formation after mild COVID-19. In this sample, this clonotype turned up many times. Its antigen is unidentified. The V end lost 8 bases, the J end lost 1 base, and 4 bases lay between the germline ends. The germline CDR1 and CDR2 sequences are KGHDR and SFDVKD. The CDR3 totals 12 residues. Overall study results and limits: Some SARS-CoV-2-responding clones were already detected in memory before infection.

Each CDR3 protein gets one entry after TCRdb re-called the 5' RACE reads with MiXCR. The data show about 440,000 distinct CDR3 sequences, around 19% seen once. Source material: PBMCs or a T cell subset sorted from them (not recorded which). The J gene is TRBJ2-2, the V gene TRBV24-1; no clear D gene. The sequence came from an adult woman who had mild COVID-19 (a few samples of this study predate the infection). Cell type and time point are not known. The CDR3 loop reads CATNGNTGELFF. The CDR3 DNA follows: TGTGCCACCAACGGGAACACCGGGGAGCTGTTTTTT.